This record covers a single T cell receptor (beta chain). Original processing methods: Cell counts per sample came from amplifying reference gene primers. Using immunoSEQ multiplex PCR, the repertoire was profiled, and TCRdb retains in-frame clones only, with some absent. That table supplies the V and J calls and clone size; D and trimming were determined from the DNA. The sample has 300,000 to 400,000 clones, almost 90% seen once. The ends were cut back, 4 bases at V and 0 bases at J, with 13 bases in the middle. In germline, CDR1 is SGDLS, CDR2 YYNGEE. The CDR3 loop spans 16 amino acids. This sample was included in a study of blood T cell repertoires in COVID-19. As for the study in general: Both acute and convalescent COVID-19 samples were obtained from the United States, Italy and Spain. The analysed material was cDNA or gDNA that came from T cells, B-cell-depleted T cells, or PBMCs.

A Seattle source enrolled patients during active infection and followed them longitudinally. The gene calls are TRBV9 and TRBJ2-2, with D possibly being TRBD1 (6 bases). The sequence came from a woman younger than 45 with COVID-19, enrolled during active disease. Specimen: peripheral blood. The CDR3 loop reads CASSNPGHTNTGELFF. In DNA form, the CDR3 reads TGTGCCAGCAGCAATCCGGGACACACGAACACCGGGGAGCTGTTTTTT.